A selection of T cell receptor beta chains follows, all from one sample in a study of T cell changes during pregnancy in multiple sclerosis. Clones were read by immunoSEQ multiplex PCR, and TCRdb kept only the in-frame ones, dropping some. Here the sample spans approximately 40,000 clones, 85% to 95% being singletons. The sample taken for sequencing was peripheral blood. Source of these receptors: a female donor with multiple sclerosis, enrolled in a pregnancy study. The CDR3 runs from the conserved cysteine through the conserved F or W. The order of the fields is J gene, V gene, clone size, D gene, CDR3 DNA, CDR3 protein. A D gene is named only where the DNA matches it firmly. Clone sizes are given selectively: once, few, many, or a class where the clone is expanded.

>TRBJ1-2|TRBV28|NA|TRBD1
TGTGCCCTGGGACAGGGGGTTTATGGCTACACCTTC
CALGQGVYGYTF
>TRBJ2-6|TRBV27|NA|NA
TGTGCCAGCAGCCGCGACGCAGGGGCCAACGTCCTGACTTTC
CASSRDAGANVLTF
>TRBJ2-2|TRBV9|NA|TRBD2
TGTGCCAGCAGCGCTGAGGCGGACTTGGTAGCGGGAGCGGTCGGGGAGCTGTTTTTT
CASSAEADLVAGAVGELFF
>TRBJ2-3|TRBV28|NA|NA
TGTGCCAGCAGTTCGACGAGTACAGATACGCAGTATTTT
CASSSTSTDTQYF
>TRBJ1-3|TRBV4-1|NA|NA
TGCGCCAGCAGCCAATTAGGCGGGGGTAGCTTCACCATATATTTT
CASSQLGGGSFTIYF
>TRBJ2-6|TRBV28|NA|NA
TGTGCCAGCAGTTTTCTAGATTTTATTACTGGGGCCAACGTCCTGACTTTC
CASSFLDFITGANVLTF
>TRBJ2-6|TRBV28|NA|NA
TGTGCCAGCAGTTTATTATCCGGGATGTCAGGGGCCAACGTCCTGACTTTC
CASSLLSGMSGANVLTF
>TRBJ2-1|TRBV5-1|NA|NA
TGCGCCAGCAGCCTAGAGGAGGTGGCCTACAATGAGCAGTTCTTC
CASSLEEVAYNEQFF
>TRBJ2-3|TRBV23-1|NA|TRBD2
TGCGCCAGCAGCTGGAAGGCCGGGACTAGCGGGAGGGGGGATACGCAGTATTTT
CASSWKAGTSGRGDTQYF
>TRBJ2-3|TRBV5-1|NA|NA
TGCGCCAGCAGCTTGGGCGGCCTCCACACAGATACGCAGTATTTT
CASSLGGLHTDTQYF
>TRBJ2-3|TRBV5-1|NA|NA
TGCGCCAGCAGCCTCCAGGGGTTACACACAGATACGCAGTATTTT
CASSLQGLHTDTQYF
>TRBJ1-1|TRBV4-2|few|TRBD1
TGTGCCAGCAGCCGACCGGGACAGGGGGTCGCTGAAGCTTTCTTT
CASSRPGQGVAEAFF
>TRBJ2-5|TRBV9|NA|NA
TGTGCCAGCAGCGTAGTGGGATCAGAGACCCAGTACTTC
CASSVVGSETQYF
>TRBJ2-6|TRBV9|NA|TRBD2
TGTGCCAGCAGCGTTCAAGGTCAGGAGCGGGGAGTCTTTGGGGCCAACGTCCTGACTTTC
CASSVQGQERGVFGANVLTF
>TRBJ2-3|TRBV2|once|TRBD1
TGTGCCAGCAGTAGACAGGGGGAGGGCACAGATACGCAGTATTTT
CASSRQGEGTDTQYF
>TRBJ1-5|TRBV19|NA|NA
TGTGCCAGTCAGATACAGGGTAATTATGGTCAGCCCCAGCATTTT
CASQIQGNYGQPQHF
>TRBJ1-2|TRBV10-3|NA|NA
TGTGCCATCAGCCGTAGGGGGGTCAACTATGGCTACACCTTC
CAISRRGVNYGYTF
>TRBJ1-1|TRBV5-4|NA|NA
TGTGCCAGCAGCTTGGATCCGGGGACTGAAGCTTTCTTT
CASSLDPGTEAFF
>TRBJ2-3|TRBV4-1|NA|NA
TGCGCCAGCAGCCAAGTCGGTGTGGAATATACGCAGTATTTT
CASSQVGVEYTQYF
>TRBJ1-5|TRBV19|NA|TRBD1
TGTGCCAGTAGTATAGACTCGACAGGGGATCAGCCCCAGCATTTT
CASSIDSTGDQPQHF
>TRBJ2-1|TRBV29-1|once|TRBD2
TGCAGCGTCGTACCGACTAGCGGGAGGGGCAATGAGCAGTTCTTC
CSVVPTSGRGNEQFF
>TRBJ1-5|TRBV30|NA|NA
TGTGCCTGTCTAACCCCGCCCCCGGGGTATCAGCCCCAGCATTTT
CACLTPPPGYQPQHF
>TRBJ1-1|TRBV28|NA|NA
TGTGCCAGCAGTTTACAACACACTGAAGCTTTCTTT
CASSLQHTEAFF
>TRBJ2-1|TRBV30|NA|NA
TGTGCCGGCCGCGCTAGCCTATCCTACAATGAGCAGTTCTTC
CAGRASLSYNEQFF
>TRBJ1-1|TRBV7-3|NA|TRBD1
TGTGCCAGCAGCTTCAGACAGGGGGCTGAAGCTTTCTTT
CASSFRQGAEAFF
>TRBJ2-2|TRBV9|NA|NA
TGTGCCAGCAGCGTAGATCAGATCGCGAACACCGGGGAACTGTTTTTT
CASSVDQIANTGELFF
>TRBJ1-2|TRBV4-2|once|TRBD1
TGTGCCAGCAGCCAAGATGCGAGGACAGGGTCGGGAGGTAACGGCTACACCTTC
CASSQDARTGSGGNGYTF
>TRBJ2-7|TRBV19|NA|NA
TGTGCCAGTAGTATCCGTCCGGGTCCCTACGAGCAGTACTTC
CASSIRPGPYEQYF
>TRBJ2-7|TRBV11-2|NA|NA
TGTGCCAGCAGCTACTTTAGAGCCCGCTACGAGCAGTACTTC
CASSYFRARYEQYF
>TRBJ2-2|TRBV7-9|NA|TRBD1
TGTGCCAGCAGCTCCTCGACAGGGTTCTCATCCGGGGAGCTGTTTTTT
CASSSSTGFSSGELFF
>TRBJ2-7|TRBV4-1|NA|NA
TGCGCCAGCAGCCACAAAGGGCGGGAAGTATGGGACGAGCAGTACTTC
CASSHKGREVWDEQYF
>TRBJ2-7|TRBV27|NA|TRBD2
TGTGCCAGCAGTTTGCGGGGGACGGGGCCCTACGAGCAGTACTTC
CASSLRGTGPYEQYF
>TRBJ1-2|TRBV28|NA|TRBD1
TGTGCCAGCAGGCCCCGGGACAGGGTATACTATGGCTACACCTTC
CASRPRDRVYYGYTF
>TRBJ2-7|TRBV9|NA|TRBD2
TGTGCCAGCAGCTATGGGGGGGACCCATCCTACGAGCAGTACTTC
CASSYGGDPSYEQYF
>TRBJ1-1|TRBV7-3|NA|NA
TGTGCCAGCAGCTTAGGTTCAGACATGGCCACTGAAGCTTTCTTT
CASSLGSDMATEAFF
>TRBJ2-3|TRBV5-6|NA|NA
TGTGCCAGCAGCTTGGCGAACCCAGATACGACGCAGTATTTT
CASSLANPDTTQYF
>TRBJ2-1|TRBV2|NA|NA
TGTGCCGGGACCCCGGGACTTCAGGTCGATGAGCAGTTCTTC
CAGTPGLQVDEQFF
>TRBJ2-2|TRBV6-4|NA|NA
TGTGCCAGCAGTGACGGGAGCACCGGGGAGCTGTTTTTT
CASSDGSTGELFF
>TRBJ2-3|TRBV10-3|NA|NA
TGTGCCATCAGTGAGGGGCTAAGCACAGATACGCAGTATTTT
CAISEGLSTDTQYF
>TRBJ2-2|TRBV5-1|NA|TRBD2
TGCGCCAGCAGCTGGGGAGGGCCGAACACCGGGGAGCTGTTTTTT
CASSWGGPNTGELFF